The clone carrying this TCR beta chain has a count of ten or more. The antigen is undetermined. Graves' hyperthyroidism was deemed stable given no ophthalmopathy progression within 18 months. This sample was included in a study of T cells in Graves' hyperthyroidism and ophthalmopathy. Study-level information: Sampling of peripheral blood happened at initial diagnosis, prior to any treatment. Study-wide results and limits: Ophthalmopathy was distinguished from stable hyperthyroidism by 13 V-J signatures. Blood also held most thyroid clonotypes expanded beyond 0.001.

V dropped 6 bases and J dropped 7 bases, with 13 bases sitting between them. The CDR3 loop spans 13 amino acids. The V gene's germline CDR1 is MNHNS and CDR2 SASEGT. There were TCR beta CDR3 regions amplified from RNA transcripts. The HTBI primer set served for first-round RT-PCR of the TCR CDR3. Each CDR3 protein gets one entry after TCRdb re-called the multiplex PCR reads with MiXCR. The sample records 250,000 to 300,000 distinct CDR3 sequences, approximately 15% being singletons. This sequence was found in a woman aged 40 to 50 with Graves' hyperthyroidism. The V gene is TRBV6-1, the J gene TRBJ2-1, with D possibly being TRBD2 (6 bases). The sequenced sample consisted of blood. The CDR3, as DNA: TGTGCCAGCAGAACGGGACTGATAAATGAGCAGTTCTTC. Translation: CASRTGLINEQFF.